These T cell receptor beta chains were read from a single sample in a study of blood T cell repertoires in COVID-19. Clones were read by immunoSEQ multiplex PCR, and TCRdb kept only the in-frame ones, dropping some. Of 80,000 to 90,000 clones listed, 70% to 85% are singletons. Input material: peripheral blood. Receptor source: a man in his 70s with acute or convalescent COVID-19. CDR3s include the opening cysteine and the closing phenylalanine or tryptophan. D genes are given only for firm matches. Only some rows state a clone size, as once, few, many or a class for expanded clones.

clone_size j_call v_call d_call cdr3_nt cdr3_aa
. TRBJ2-5 TRBV10-2 . TGCGCCAGCAGCCCCCTTAGCGACCAAGAGACCCAGTACTTC CASSPLSDQETQYF
. TRBJ2-2 TRBV6-5 . TGTGCCAGCAGCACAGGTTCCGGCGGGGAGCTGTTTTTT CASSTGSGGELFF
. TRBJ1-3 TRBV5-4 TRBD1 TGTGCCAGCAGCATCAAGACAGGGGGCGTTGGAAACACCATATATTTT CASSIKTGGVGNTIYF
. TRBJ1-6 TRBV5-5 . TGTGCCAGCAGCTTGGTACGGAATTCACCCCTCCACTTT CASSLVRNSPLHF
. TRBJ2-3 TRBV4-2 TRBD2 TGTGCCAGCAGCCAAGACTTACTACTAGCGGGGAGCACAGATACGCAGTATTTT CASSQDLLLAGSTDTQYF
. TRBJ1-6 TRBV6-5 . TGTGCCAGCAGTCCCACAGGGACTAATTCACCCCTCCACTTT CASSPTGTNSPLHF
. TRBJ1-4 TRBV7-9 TRBD1 TGTGCCAGCAGCTTGTTACAGGGGGTCGGTGAAAAACTGTTTTTT CASSLLQGVGEKLFF
. TRBJ1-3 TRBV29-1 . TGCAGCGCCAGGGTGCCTGGAAACACCATATATTTT CSARVPGNTIYF
. TRBJ1-1 TRBV7-8 TRBD1 TGTGCCAGCAGCTGGGACAGTAGCACTGAAGCTTTCTTT CASSWDSSTEAFF
once TRBJ1-4 TRBV30 . TGTGCCTGGAGTACAGGGCAAGGTGAAAAACTGTTTTTT CAWSTGQGEKLFF
. TRBJ2-3 TRBV11-2 TRBD2 TGTGCCAGCAGCCTTAGCGGGGGAAGGGATACGCAGTATTTT CASSLSGGRDTQYF
. TRBJ2-1 TRBV19 . TGTGCCAGTAGTACCAGGCGCCCCTACAATGAGCAGTTCTTC CASSTRRPYNEQFF
few TRBJ1-6 TRBV28 TRBD1 TGTGCCAGCAGTTTTCTGGACAGGGATAATTCACCCCTCCACTTT CASSFLDRDNSPLHF
. TRBJ2-2 TRBV6-5 . TGTGCCAGCAGTTATTCCAGGGATAACGCCGGGGAGCTGTTTTTT CASSYSRDNAGELFF
. TRBJ2-2 TRBV5-1 . TGCGCCAGCTCTATGCAGGGCAACACCGGGGAGCTGTTTTTT CASSMQGNTGELFF
. TRBJ2-3 TRBV15 TRBD2 TGTGCCACCAGCAGAGTTCCCGGGGGAGCGGGGGGAGCCACAGATACGCAGTATTTT CATSRVPGGAGGATDTQYF
. TRBJ1-2 TRBV6-1 . TGTGCCAGCAGTGAAGCCAGGGTCGGCTATGGCTACACCTTC CASSEARVGYGYTF
once TRBJ2-5 TRBV13 TRBD1 TGTGCCAGCAGCTTGAGACAGGGTTATGAGACCCAGTACTTC CASSLRQGYETQYF
once TRBJ2-3 TRBV19 . TGTGCCAGTAGTGGCAGGGATGGTGATACGCAGTATTTT CASSGRDGDTQYF
. TRBJ2-3 TRBV11-3 TRBD1 TGTGCCAGCAGCTTAGATGGACAGGGGACAGATACGCAGTATTTT CASSLDGQGTDTQYF
once TRBJ2-7 TRBV3-1/TRBV3-2 . TGTGCCAGCAGTACCATTACAGGTCCCTACGAGCAGTACTTC CASSTITGPYEQYF
few TRBJ2-5 TRBV20-1 . TGCAGTGGACTAGGAGAGACCCAGTACTTC CSGLGETQYF
many TRBJ1-2 TRBV29-1 . TGCAGCGTTGGAGGGCTGGGCGAGGGCTACACCTTC CSVGGLGEGYTF
. TRBJ2-2 TRBV18 . TGTGCCAGCTCACCGTCGACCGGGGAGCTGTTTTTT CASSPSTGELFF
. TRBJ2-1 TRBV2 TRBD2 TGTGCCGGAGCTAGCGGCGCCTCCTACAATGAGCAGTTCTTC CAGASGASYNEQFF
. TRBJ2-3 TRBV2 TRBD2 TGTGCCAGCAGTGGCCTAGCGGGGGGGGATACGCAGTATTTT CASSGLAGGDTQYF
once TRBJ1-3 TRBV18 TRBD1 TGTGCCAGCTCAAGCCGGACAGGGTCAGGTTACTCTGGAAACACCATATATTTT CASSSRTGSGYSGNTIYF
. TRBJ2-2 TRBV4-2 . TGTGCCAGCAGCCAAGAGCGGACCGGGGAGCTGTTTTTT CASSQERTGELFF
. TRBJ2-1 TRBV19 . TGTGCCAGTAGTATAGAATTATCTAGTTATGGTGAGCAGTTCTTC CASSIELSSYGEQFF
once TRBJ2-6 TRBV2 . TGTGCCAGCAGTTCACCTATATTCTCTGGGGCCAACGTCCTGACTTTC CASSSPIFSGANVLTF
. TRBJ2-1 TRBV3-1/TRBV3-2 . TGTGCCAGCAGCCAAGATCCCGATGAGCAGTTCTTC CASSQDPDEQFF
. TRBJ1-1 TRBV14 TRBD1 TGTGCCAGCAGCCAAGCAGGGGGCTGGGGCACTGAAGCTTTCTTT CASSQAGGWGTEAFF
. TRBJ2-2 TRBV2 . TGTGCCAGCGGGGGGTCAGCCACCGGGGAGCTGTTTTTT CASGGSATGELFF
. TRBJ2-5 TRBV4-1 . TGCGCCAGCAGCCAAGATCAGGGGGGTACAGGGACCCCTCTAGAGACCCAGTACTTC CASSQDQGGTGTPLETQYF
. TRBJ2-6 TRBV27 TRBD2 TGTGCCAGCAGTTGGGCCGGGACGGGGGGCTCTGGGGCCAACGTCCTGACTTTC CASSWAGTGGSGANVLTF
. TRBJ1-6 TRBV6-6 TRBD1 TGTGCCAGCAGTCAGGAGACAGGGTCTTGGTCACCCCTCCACTTT CASSQETGSWSPLHF
. TRBJ1-2 TRBV7-9 . TGTGCCAGCAGCTTAGGAACAGGGCGGGATGGCTACACCTTC CASSLGTGRDGYTF
. TRBJ1-1 TRBV2 TRBD1 TGTGCCAGCAGGGTGGGACAGCCGAACACTGAAGCTTTCTTT CASRVGQPNTEAFF
. TRBJ2-1 TRBV10-1 . TGCGCCAGCAGCCCAGCGGCGACGGTGGGGTTCTCCAATGAGCAGTTCTTC CASSPAATVGFSNEQFF
. TRBJ1-1 TRBV5-1 . TGCGCCAGCACCGTGGAGGGACGGACGAACACTGAAGCTTTCTTT CASTVEGRTNTEAFF
. TRBJ1-1 TRBV6-1 TRBD1 TGTGCCAGCAGTGACCGACAGGGAATTGAAGCTTTCTTT CASSDRQGIEAFF
. TRBJ2-3 TRBV5-1 . TGCGCCAGCAGCTTGGGAGCAGGGGTCACAGATACGCAGTATTTT CASSLGAGVTDTQYF
once TRBJ1-5 TRBV3-1/TRBV3-2 . TGTGCCAGCAGCCCCCGAGGGAATAGCAATCAGCCCCAGCATTTT CASSPRGNSNQPQHF
. TRBJ2-1 TRBV7-2 . TGTGCCAGCAGCTTAGCGTGGACATCTATCCATGAGCAGTTCTTC CASSLAWTSIHEQFF
. TRBJ1-2 TRBV4-1 TRBD1 TGCGCCAGCAGCCAACCGACAGGGGGCGCGGGCTACACCTTC CASSQPTGGAGYTF
. TRBJ2-2 TRBV11-1 TRBD1 TGTGCCAGCCGCCTCCGGGACAGGGGTTATACCGGGGAGCTGTTTTTT CASRLRDRGYTGELFF